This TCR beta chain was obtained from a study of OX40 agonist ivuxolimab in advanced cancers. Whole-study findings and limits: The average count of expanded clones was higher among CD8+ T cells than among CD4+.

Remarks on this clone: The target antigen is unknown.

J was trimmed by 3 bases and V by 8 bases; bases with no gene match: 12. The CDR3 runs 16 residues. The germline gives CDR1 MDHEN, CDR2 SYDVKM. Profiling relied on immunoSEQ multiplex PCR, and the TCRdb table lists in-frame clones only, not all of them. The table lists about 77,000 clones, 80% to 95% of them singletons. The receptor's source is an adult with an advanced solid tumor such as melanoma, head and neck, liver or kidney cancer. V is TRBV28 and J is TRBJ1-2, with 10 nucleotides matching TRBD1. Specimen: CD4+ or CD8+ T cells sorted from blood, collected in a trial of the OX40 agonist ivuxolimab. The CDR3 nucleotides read TGTGCCAGCGCGAGGACAGGGGGAAGTATACACTATGGCTACACCTTC. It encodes CASARTGGSIHYGYTF.